Listed below are T cell receptor beta chains from one sample, sequenced in a study of T cells after yellow fever vaccination. TCRdb ran MiXCR on the 5' RACE reads and lists one entry per CDR3 protein. Among 60,000 or so distinct CDR3 sequences listed, approximately 7% were seen once. Here the sequenced sample was CD8+ T cells sorted from PBMCs, taken on the day of the first yellow fever vaccination. Source of these receptors: a man aged 18 to 30 who received the YFV17D yellow fever vaccine. CDR3s include the opening cysteine and the closing phenylalanine or tryptophan. The D gene is left open where the match is weak. Part of the rows lack a size; the others show once, few, many or a class for expanded clones.

d_call,clone_size,v_call,j_call,cdr3_aa,cdr3_nt
TRBD2,few,TRBV7-3,TRBJ2-5,CASSLTGGGETQYF,TGTGCCAGCAGCTTAACGGGGGGGGGTGAGACCCAGTACTTC
TRBD2,NA,TRBV4-3,TRBJ2-3,CASSQEIAGVTTQYF,TGCGCCAGCAGCCAAGAGATAGCGGGGGTGACTACGCAGTATTTT
NA,NA,TRBV6-1,TRBJ2-5,CATVPSARSPQETQYF,TGTGCCACCGTTCCTTCGGCTAGAAGCCCTCAAGAGACCCAGTACTTC
NA,many,TRBV28,TRBJ2-7,CASTEDVRSTYEQYF,TGTGCCAGCACCGAAGACGTTCGCTCTACCTACGAGCAGTACTTC
NA,NA,TRBV6-5,TRBJ1-2,CASIGQYGYTF,TGTGCCAGCATCGGACAGTATGGCTACACCTTC
NA,many,TRBV5-5,TRBJ2-3,CASSLRPGVGTDTQYF,TGTGCCAGCAGCTTGCGTCCCGGGGTCGGCACAGATACGCAGTATTTT
TRBD1,many,TRBV9,TRBJ2-1,CASSVGTGRNEQFF,TGTGCCAGCAGCGTAGGGACAGGAAGGAATGAGCAGTTCTTC
NA,few,TRBV7-2,TRBJ1-3,CASSLVLGPSGNTIYF,TGTGCCAGCAGCTTAGTCCTGGGGCCCTCTGGAAACACCATATATTTT
NA,many,TRBV15,TRBJ2-1,CATRALTAVSYNEQFF,TGTGCCACCAGGGCCTTAACGGCCGTCTCCTACAATGAGCAGTTCTTC
TRBD2,many,TRBV3-1,TRBJ2-3,CASSQEGGGHTDTQYF,TGTGCCAGCAGCCAAGAGGGCGGGGGGCACACAGATACGCAGTATTTT
NA,many,TRBV12-3/TRBV12-4,TRBJ2-7,CASSAGGVAYEQYF,TGTGCCAGCAGCGCCGGCGGGGTCGCCTACGAGCAGTACTTC
NA,NA,TRBV7-9,TRBJ2-5,CASSFSWGTVGETQYF,TGTGCCAGCAGCTTTTCCTGGGGGACCGTGGGAGAGACCCAGTACTTC
NA,few,TRBV7-3,TRBJ1-1,CASSSFPGIREAFF,TGTGCCAGCAGCTCCTTCCCCGGGATTAGAGAAGCTTTCTTT
TRBD2,many,TRBV28,TRBJ2-5,CASSDAGGWETQYF,TGTGCCAGCAGTGACGCGGGAGGGTGGGAGACCCAGTACTTC
TRBD2,many,TRBV7-2,TRBJ2-3,CASSSIVSGTYTQYF,TGTGCCAGCAGCTCCATTGTTAGCGGGACATATACGCAGTATTTT
NA,NA,TRBV6-1,TRBJ2-7,CASSEGIYEQYF,TGTGCCAGCAGTGAAGGGATCTACGAGCAGTACTTC
TRBD2,many,TRBV4-3,TRBJ2-4,CASGGEQYF,TGCGCCAGCGGGGGGGAGCAGTACTTC
TRBD2,many,TRBV4-2,TRBJ2-1,CASSLQVSGGAGEQFF,TGTGCCAGCAGCCTTCAAGTTAGCGGGGGGGCAGGTGAGCAGTTCTTC
TRBD1,many,TRBV12-3/TRBV12-4,TRBJ1-1,CASNIQGANTEAFF,TGTGCCAGCAACATACAGGGGGCGAACACTGAAGCTTTCTTT
TRBD1,many,TRBV10-3,TRBJ2-7,CAISDSGTGVYEQYF,TGTGCCATCAGTGACTCCGGGACAGGGGTTTACGAGCAGTACTTC
NA,many,TRBV12-3/TRBV12-4,TRBJ2-7,CASSLTGADEQYF,TGTGCCAGCAGTTTGACGGGGGCGGACGAGCAGTACTTC
TRBD2,few,TRBV6-2/TRBV6-3,TRBJ2-5,CASSGGGALETQYF,TGTGCCAGCTCCGGCGGGGGGGCATTGGAGACCCAGTACTTC
NA,many,TRBV13,TRBJ2-1,CASRWGNEQFF,TGTGCCAGCAGATGGGGCAATGAGCAGTTCTTC
NA,many,TRBV7-2,TRBJ2-6,CASSLMGSLSGANVLTF,TGTGCCAGCAGCTTAATGGGCAGCCTCTCTGGGGCCAACGTCCTGACTTTC
NA,many,TRBV12-3/TRBV12-4,TRBJ2-2,CASSHGTNTGELFF,TGTGCCAGCAGTCATGGAACTAACACCGGGGAGCTGTTTTTT
NA,many,TRBV27,TRBJ2-2,CASSLSGGSTGELFF,TGTGCCAGCAGTTTATCGGGGGGAAGCACCGGGGAGCTGTTTTTT
TRBD2,many,TRBV11-1,TRBJ2-1,CASSPRPGHRLAGAYNEQFF,TGTGCCAGCAGCCCCCGACCGGGACACCGTCTAGCGGGGGCCTACAATGAGCAGTTCTTC
NA,many,TRBV12-3/TRBV12-4,TRBJ2-7,CASNKAWSSYEQYF,TGTGCCAGCAACAAGGCGTGGAGCTCCTACGAGCAGTACTTC
TRBD2,NA,TRBV6-2/TRBV6-3,TRBJ2-1,CASSSSGGAWEQFF,TGTGCCAGCAGCTCAAGCGGGGGGGCGTGGGAGCAGTTCTTC
NA,NA,TRBV4-1,TRBJ2-1,CASSTREHNEQFF,TGCGCCAGCAGTACCAGAGAACACAATGAGCAGTTCTTC
NA,few,TRBV7-3,TRBJ1-3,CASSLRDKSSGNTIYF,TGTGCCAGCAGCTTAAGGGACAAGAGCTCTGGAAACACCATATATTTT
TRBD1,many,TRBV19,TRBJ1-4,CASSRQGTAELFF,TGTGCCAGTAGTAGACAGGGAACGGCTGAACTGTTTTTT
TRBD2,NA,TRBV15,TRBJ2-3,CATSRIERGITDTQYF,TGTGCCACCAGCAGAATAGAGCGGGGGATCACAGATACGCAGTATTTT
TRBD1,few,TRBV6-2/TRBV6-3,TRBJ2-3,CASSTGVTDTQYF,TGTGCCAGCAGTACAGGGGTCACAGATACGCAGTATTTT
NA,many,TRBV5-5,TRBJ1-1,CASSFPYTEAFF,TGTGCCAGCAGCTTTCCCTACACTGAAGCTTTCTTT
TRBD2,many,TRBV9,TRBJ2-1,CASSPPGGNPNEQFF,TGTGCCAGCAGCCCCCCGGGAGGGAATCCCAATGAGCAGTTCTTC